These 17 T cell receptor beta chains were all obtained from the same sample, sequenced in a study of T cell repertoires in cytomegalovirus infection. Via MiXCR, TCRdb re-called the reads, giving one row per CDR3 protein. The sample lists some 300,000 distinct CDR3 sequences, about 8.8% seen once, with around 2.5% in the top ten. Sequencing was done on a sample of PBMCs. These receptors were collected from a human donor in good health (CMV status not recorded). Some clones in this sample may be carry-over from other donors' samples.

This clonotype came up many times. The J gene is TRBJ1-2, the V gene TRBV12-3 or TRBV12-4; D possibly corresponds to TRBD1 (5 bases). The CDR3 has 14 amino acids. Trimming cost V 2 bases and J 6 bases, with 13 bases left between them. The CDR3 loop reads CASSLLAGLDGYTF. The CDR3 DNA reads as TGTGCCAGCAGTTTACTGGCAGGGCTGGATGGCTACACCTTC.

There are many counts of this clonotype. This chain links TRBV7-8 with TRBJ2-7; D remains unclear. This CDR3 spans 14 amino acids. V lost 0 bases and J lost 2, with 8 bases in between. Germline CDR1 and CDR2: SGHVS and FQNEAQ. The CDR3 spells CASSLAVGTYEQYV. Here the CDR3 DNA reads TGTGCCAGCAGCTTAGCTGTCGGAACCTACGAGCAGTACGTC.

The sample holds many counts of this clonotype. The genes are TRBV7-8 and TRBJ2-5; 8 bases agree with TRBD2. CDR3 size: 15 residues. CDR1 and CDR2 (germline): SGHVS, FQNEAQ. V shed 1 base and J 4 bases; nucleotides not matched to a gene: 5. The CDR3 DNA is TGTGCCAGCAGCTTAGTCCCCCTAGCGGGAGAGACCCAGTACTTC. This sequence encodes CASSLVPLAGETQYF.

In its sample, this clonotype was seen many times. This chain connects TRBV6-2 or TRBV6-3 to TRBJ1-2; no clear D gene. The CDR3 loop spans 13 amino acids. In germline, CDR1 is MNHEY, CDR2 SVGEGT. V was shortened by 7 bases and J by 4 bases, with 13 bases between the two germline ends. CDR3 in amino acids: CASTYGSSYGYTF. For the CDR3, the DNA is TGTGCCAGCACCTACGGGAGTTCCTATGGCTACACCTTC.

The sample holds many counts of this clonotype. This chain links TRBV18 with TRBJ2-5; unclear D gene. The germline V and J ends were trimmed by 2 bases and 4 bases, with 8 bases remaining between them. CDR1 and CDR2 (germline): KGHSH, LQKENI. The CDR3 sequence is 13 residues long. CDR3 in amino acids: CASSPSIGETQYF. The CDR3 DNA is TGTGCCAGCTCACCATCGATCGGAGAGACCCAGTACTTC.

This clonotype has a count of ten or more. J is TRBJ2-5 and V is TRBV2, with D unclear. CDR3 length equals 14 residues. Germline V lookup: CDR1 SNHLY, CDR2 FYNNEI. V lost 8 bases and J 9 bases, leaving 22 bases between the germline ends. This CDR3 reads CASLIGVTRSAQYF. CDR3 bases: TGTGCCAGCCTCATTGGGGTCACAAGATCGGCCCAGTACTTC.

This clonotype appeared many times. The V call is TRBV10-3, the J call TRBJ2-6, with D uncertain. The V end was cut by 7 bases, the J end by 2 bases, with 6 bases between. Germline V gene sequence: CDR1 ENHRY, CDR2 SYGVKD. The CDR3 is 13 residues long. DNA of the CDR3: TGTGCCATCACTCAAGCTGGGGCCAACGTCCTGACTTTC. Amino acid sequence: CAITQAGANVLTF.

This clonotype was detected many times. The CDR3 sequence is CASSYSSFQPFSTNEKLFF. Here the CDR3 DNA reads TGTGCCAGCAGTTACTCGTCGTTTCAGCCCTTTTCAACTAATGAAAAACTGTTTTTT. This chain uses TRBV6-2 or TRBV6-3 with TRBJ1-4, with D uncertain. This CDR3 has 19 amino acids. Per germline, CDR1 MNHEY and CDR2 SVGEGT. V was shortened by 0 bases and J by 0 bases, with 17 bases between the two germline ends.

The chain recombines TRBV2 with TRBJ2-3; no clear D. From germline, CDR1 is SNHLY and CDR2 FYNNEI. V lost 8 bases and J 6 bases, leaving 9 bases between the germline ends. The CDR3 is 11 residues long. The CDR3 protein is CASDRWDTQYF. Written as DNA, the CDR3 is TGTGCCAGCGACCGGTGGGATACGCAGTATTTT.

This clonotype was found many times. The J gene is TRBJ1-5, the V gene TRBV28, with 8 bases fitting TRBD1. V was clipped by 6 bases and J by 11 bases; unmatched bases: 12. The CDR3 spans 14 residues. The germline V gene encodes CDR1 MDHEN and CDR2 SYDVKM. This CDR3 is CASSPTGARGAQHF. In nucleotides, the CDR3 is TGTGCCAGCAGCCCGACAGGGGCCCGAGGGGCCCAGCATTTT. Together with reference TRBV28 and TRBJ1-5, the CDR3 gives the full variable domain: DVKVTQSSRYLVKRTGEKVFLECVQDMDHENMFWYRQDPGLGLRLIYFSYDVKMKEKGDIPEGYSVSREKKERFSLILESASTNQTSMYLCASSPTGARGAQHFGDGTRLSIL.

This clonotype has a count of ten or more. CDR3 amino acids: CASKDSSTEAFF. The CDR3 nucleotides are TGTGCCAGCAAAGACTCCAGCACTGAAGCTTTCTTT. The chain links TRBV6-2 or TRBV6-3 to TRBJ1-1; D gene unclear. V dropped 7 bases and J dropped 4 bases, with 10 bases sitting between them. The CDR3 runs 12 residues. Germline V CDR1 and CDR2: MNHEY, SVGEGT.

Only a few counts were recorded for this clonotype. In DNA, the CDR3 is TGTGCCAGCAGCCTCCCAACAGGGTCTACCTACGAGCAGTACTTC. Its protein is CASSLPTGSTYEQYF. The chain couples TRBV4-2 to TRBJ2-7; D perhaps matches TRBD1 (6 bases). The CDR3 spans 15 residues. Germline assignment: CDR1 LGHNA and CDR2 YNFKEQ. The V end lost 4 bases, the J end lost 2 bases, and 15 bases lay between the germline ends.

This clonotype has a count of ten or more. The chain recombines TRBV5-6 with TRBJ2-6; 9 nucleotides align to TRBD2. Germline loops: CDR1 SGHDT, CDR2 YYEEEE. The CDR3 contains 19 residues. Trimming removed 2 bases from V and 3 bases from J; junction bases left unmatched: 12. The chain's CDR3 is CASSFRDSGGAGGANVLTF. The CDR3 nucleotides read TGTGCCAGCAGCTTCCGGGATAGCGGGGGAGCGGGTGGGGCCAACGTCCTGACTTTC.

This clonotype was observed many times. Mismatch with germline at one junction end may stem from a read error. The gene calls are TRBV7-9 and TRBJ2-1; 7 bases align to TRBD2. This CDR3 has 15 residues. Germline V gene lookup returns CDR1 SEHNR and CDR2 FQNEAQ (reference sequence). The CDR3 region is CASSLAAVRYNEQFF. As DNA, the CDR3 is TGTGCCAGCAGCCTAGCGGCGGTGCGGTACAATGAGCAGTTCTTC.

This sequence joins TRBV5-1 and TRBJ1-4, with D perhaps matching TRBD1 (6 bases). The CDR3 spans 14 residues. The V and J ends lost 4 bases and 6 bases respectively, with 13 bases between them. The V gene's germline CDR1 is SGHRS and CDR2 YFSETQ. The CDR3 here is CASSLDRIYEKLFF. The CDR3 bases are TGCGCCAGCAGCCTCGACAGGATTTATGAAAAACTGTTTTTT. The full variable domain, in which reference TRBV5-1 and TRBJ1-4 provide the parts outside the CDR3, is KAGVTQTPRYLIKTRGQQVTLSCSPISGHRSVSWYQQTPGQGLQFLFEYFSETQRNKGNFPGRFSGRQFSNSRSEMNVSTLELGDSALYLCASSLDRIYEKLFFGSGTQLSVL.

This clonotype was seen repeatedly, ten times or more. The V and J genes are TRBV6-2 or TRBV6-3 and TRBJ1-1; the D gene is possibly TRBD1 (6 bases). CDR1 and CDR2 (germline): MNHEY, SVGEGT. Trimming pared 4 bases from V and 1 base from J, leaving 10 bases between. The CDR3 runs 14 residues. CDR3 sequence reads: CASSFDRPNTEAFF. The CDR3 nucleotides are TGTGCCAGCAGTTTCGACAGGCCGAACACTGAAGCTTTCTTT.

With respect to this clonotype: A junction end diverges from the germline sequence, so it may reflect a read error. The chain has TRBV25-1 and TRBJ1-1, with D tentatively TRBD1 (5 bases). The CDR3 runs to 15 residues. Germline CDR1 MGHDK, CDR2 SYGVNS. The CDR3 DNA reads TGTGCCAGCAGTGAATACGGGGCAGCTTTTCTCGAAGCTTACTTT. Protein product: CASSEYGAAFLEAYF.